One and the same sample provided the 26 T cell receptor beta chains below, sequenced in a study of blood T cell repertoires in COVID-19. TCRdb's table, derived via immunoSEQ multiplex PCR, lists solely in-frame clones and lacks some. This repertoire shows about 73,000 clones, over 80% found once; its top ten account for roughly 2.5%. What was sequenced was peripheral blood. These receptors all stem from an elderly man with active or convalescent COVID-19.

J is TRBJ1-5 and V is TRBV2, with TRBD1 identical over 7 bases. The CDR3 extends over 15 amino acids. V was pared by 5 bases and J by 4 bases, with 8 bases of the junction left unmatched. Germline V gene data show CDR1 as SNHLY and CDR2 as FYNNEI. This CDR3 is CASSLWGQSNQPQHF. DNA for the CDR3: TGTGCCAGCAGTTTGTGGGGACAGAGTAATCAGCCCCAGCATTTT.

This chain joins TRBV12-3 or TRBV12-4 and TRBJ1-1; 9 nucleotides match TRBD1. The J segment lost 5 bases and the V segment lost 6 bases, leaving 4 bases of the junction unmatched. This CDR3 has 13 residues. The CDR3 DNA follows: TGTGCCAGCAGCCAGACAGGGGGAACTGAAGCTTTCTTT. This encodes CASSQTGGTEAFF.

The chain combines TRBV28 with TRBJ1-2; TRBD1 agrees at 8 bases. The CDR3 sequence is 16 residues long. Per the germline V gene, CDR1 is MDHEN and CDR2 is SYDVKM. V shed 4 bases and J 7 bases; nucleotides not matched to a gene: 14. The CDR3: CASSSLGQGRGAGYTF. DNA of the CDR3: TGTGCCAGCAGTTCCTTAGGACAGGGAAGAGGGGCTGGCTACACCTTC.

The chain combines TRBV6-5 with TRBJ2-7; D is possibly TRBD2 (5 bases). Trimming removed 5 bases at V and 2 bases at J, with 7 bases between. The CDR3 sequence is 12 residues long. Germline lookup yields CDR1 MNHEY and CDR2 SVGAGI. The CDR3 region has the DNA TGTGCCAGCAGTCCCGGGACCTACGAGCAGTACTTC. It specifies CASSPGTYEQYF.

The chain carries TRBV6-6 and TRBJ2-4, with D possibly matching TRBD2 (5 bases). CDR1 and CDR2 (germline): MNHNY, SVGAGI (reference sequence). This CDR3 has 17 amino acids. Trimming left V 5 bases short and J 2 bases short, with 19 bases between. CDR3 residues: CASSPILTSWTKNIQYF. As DNA, the CDR3 is TGTGCCAGCAGTCCAATCCTTACTAGTTGGACCAAAAACATTCAGTACTTC.

The rearrangement links TRBV10-1 to TRBJ2-7; 8 nucleotides agree with TRBD2. Trimming removed 10 bases from V and 5 bases from J; junction bases left unmatched: 16. The CDR3 has 15 residues. Germline CDR1 WNHNN, CDR2 SYGVQD (reference sequence). Written as DNA, the CDR3 is TGCGCCACCCGGTGGGGCGCGGGACTAGTCCACGAGCAGTACTTC. This translates into CATRWGAGLVHEQYF.

J is TRBJ1-2 and V is TRBV28; TRBD1 might be the D (5 bases). CDR3 length: 15 amino acids. The germline V gene encodes CDR1 MDHEN and CDR2 SYDVKM. V was pared by 3 bases and J by 0 bases, with 11 bases between. The CDR3 reads CASSLLWGANYGYTF. In nucleotides, the CDR3 is TGTGCCAGCAGTTTGTTATGGGGGGCTAACTATGGCTACACCTTC.

The V gene is TRBV7-9, the J gene TRBJ2-7, with 7 bases identical to TRBD1. Germline assignment: CDR1 SEHNR and CDR2 FQNEAQ (reference sequence). This CDR3 region has 14 residues. Trimming cost V 5 bases and J 5 bases; bases outside gene matches: 9. CDR3 protein: CASSLTGVPNEQYF. In nucleotides, the CDR3 is TGTGCCAGCAGCCTCACAGGGGTCCCCAACGAGCAGTACTTC.

The chain recombines TRBV2 with TRBJ1-4, with 10 bases matching TRBD1. The CDR3 spans 16 residues. CDR1 and CDR2 from the germline V gene are SNHLY and FYNNEI. After removal of 6 bases from V and 8 bases from J, the junction contained 12 bases not matched to a gene. Here the CDR3 DNA reads TGTGCCAGCAGACTACGACAGGGGGCTGGGGGGGAAAAACTGTTTTTT. As protein: CASRLRQGAGGEKLFF.

This chain joins TRBV18 and TRBJ1-3; 8 nucleotides line up with TRBD1. The V segment lost 3 bases and the J segment 2 bases; nucleotides outside the gene matches: 3. CDR1 is KGHSH, CDR2 LQKENI, per germline. CDR3 size: 15 residues. CDR3 protein: CASSPQQGAGNTIYF. The CDR3 DNA is TGTGCCAGCTCACCCCAACAGGGGGCTGGAAACACCATATATTTT.

This clone was counted only a few times. The V gene is TRBV19, the J gene TRBJ1-2, with unresolved D. V lost 5 bases and J 2 bases, leaving 9 bases between the germline ends. Germline V gene data show CDR1 as LNHDA and CDR2 as SQIVND (reference sequence). The CDR3 covers 13 residues. The CDR3 here is CASSRGRNYGYTF. CDR3 sequence (DNA): TGTGCCAGTAGTCGGGGAAGGAACTATGGCTACACCTTC.

The rearrangement joins TRBV18 to TRBJ2-1, with D possibly being TRBD1 (6 bases). V was trimmed by 6 bases and J by 7 bases, leaving 22 bases between them. This CDR3 is built from 16 residues. The germline gives CDR1 KGHSH, CDR2 LQKENI. The CDR3, as DNA: TGTGCCAGCTCGCTAACACAGGGACCCTATAGGAATGAGCAGTTCTTC. Amino acid sequence: CASSLTQGPYRNEQFF. Variable domain in full (rest from reference TRBV18 and TRBJ2-1): NAGVMQNPRHLVRRRGQEARLRCSPMKGHSHVYWYRQLPEEGLKFMVYLQKENIIDESGMPKERFSAEFPKEGPSILRIQQVVRGDSAAYFCASSLTQGPYRNEQFFGPGTRLTVL.

This chain connects TRBV19 to TRBJ2-2; 14 bases map to TRBD2. Germline CDR1 and CDR2: LNHDA and SQIVND (reference sequence). The CDR3 length is 16 residues. The ends lost 5 bases at V and 4 bases at J; junction bases unmatched: 3. Here the CDR3 reads CASSFGLAGGTGELFF. In nucleotides, the CDR3 is TGTGCCAGTAGTTTCGGACTAGCGGGGGGCACCGGGGAGCTGTTTTTT.

This chain joins TRBV6-5 and TRBJ2-7; 9 nucleotides agree with TRBD2. Trimming removed 0 bases from V and 1 base from J; junction bases left unmatched: 1. The CDR3 is 15 residues long. Germline loops: CDR1 MNHEY, CDR2 SVGAGI. The CDR3 reads CASSYSSGSSYEQYF. The CDR3 DNA reads TGTGCCAGCAGTTACTCTAGCGGGAGTTCCTACGAGCAGTACTTC.

V usage is TRBV19 and J usage is TRBJ2-1; 7 nucleotides agree with TRBD2. Unmatched junction bases numbered 10, after V lost 5 bases and J lost 0 bases. This CDR3 comprises 17 residues. Germline loops: CDR1 LNHDA, CDR2 SQIVND (reference sequence). CDR3 sequence reads: CASSPRSLAVSYNEQFF. In DNA, the CDR3 is TGTGCCAGTAGTCCACGGTCCCTAGCGGTCTCCTACAATGAGCAGTTCTTC.

The chain has TRBV5-4 and TRBJ2-1; D is unclear. The CDR3 totals 15 residues. V was shortened by 4 bases and J by 2 bases, with 13 bases between the two germline ends. The germline V gene encodes CDR1 SGHNT and CDR2 YYREEE (reference sequence). CDR3 protein: CASSERSRTYNEQFF. As DNA, the CDR3 is TGTGCCAGCAGCGAACGGAGTAGGACCTACAATGAGCAGTTCTTC.

As concerns this clone: One end of the junction does not line up with germline, which may come from a read error. This chain uses TRBV2 with TRBJ1-5; D is unclear. CDR3 length equals 14 residues. CDR1 SNHLY and CDR2 FYNNEI come from the germline V gene. CDR3 DNA: TGTGCCAGCAGAGAAGGGCAGATAAATCAACCCCAGCATTTT. Residues: CASREGQINQPQHF.

The chain couples TRBV29-1 to TRBJ2-7; D call uncertain. Germline CDR1 is SQVTM and CDR2 is ANQGSEA. With 7 bases removed from V and 3 bases from J, the gap between germline ends came to 10 bases. CDR3 length: 11 residues. The DNA for the CDR3 is TGCAGCGGGGGATTCCACTACGAGCAGTACTTC. Its translation: CSGGFHYEQYF.

The rearrangement links TRBV20-1 to TRBJ2-2, with D possibly being TRBD1 (5 bases). The CDR3 sequence is 13 residues long. V lost 3 bases and J lost 5, with 10 bases in between. CDR1 is DFQATT, CDR2 SNEGSKA, per germline (reference sequence). CDR3 loop: CSASYRGTGELFF. The CDR3 DNA is TGCAGTGCTAGTTATAGGGGAACCGGGGAGCTGTTTTTT.

This clone was detected a few times. Within the sample, other DNA sequences also encode this same CDR3. The gene calls are TRBV10-3 and TRBJ2-2; D is possibly TRBD2 (5 bases). CDR3 length: 15 amino acids. Germline V lookup: CDR1 ENHRY, CDR2 SYGVKD. Trimming took 0 bases from V and 5 from J, leaving 10 bases between them. The chain's CDR3 is CAISESLPGTGELFF. The CDR3 DNA reads TGTGCCATCAGTGAGTCGTTACCGGGGACCGGGGAGCTGTTTTTT.

The rearrangement joins TRBV19 to TRBJ1-6; D unclear. Trimming left V 6 bases short and J 2 bases short, with 17 bases between. Germline V lookup: CDR1 LNHDA, CDR2 SQIVND (reference sequence). The CDR3 is 17 residues long. The CDR3 region is CASRRSALAAYNSPLHF. CDR3 bases: TGTGCCAGTAGGAGAAGTGCCCTCGCGGCCTATAATTCACCCCTCCACTTT.

The rearrangement joins TRBV7-9 to TRBJ2-3; possibly TRBD1 for D (6 bases). The CDR3 is 15 amino acids. Trimming stripped 1 base from V and 0 bases from J, with 8 bases between. Germline V gives CDR1 SEHNR, CDR2 FQNEAQ (reference sequence). This CDR3 is CASSLGGLSTDTQYF. The CDR3 DNA sequence: TGTGCCAGCAGCTTAGGGGGGCTTAGCACAGATACGCAGTATTTT. Combining the CDR3 with reference TRBV7-9 and TRBJ2-3 gives the whole variable domain DTGVSQNPRHKITKRGQNVTFRCDPISEHNRLYWYRQTLGQGPEFLTYFQNEAQLEKSRLLSDRFSAERPKGSFSTLEIQRTEQGDSAMYLCASSLGGLSTDTQYFGPGTRLTVL.

The chain links TRBV30 to TRBJ2-1, with a possible D match to TRBD2 (6 bases). Germline CDR1 is GTSNPN and CDR2 is SVGIG (reference sequence). The CDR3 length is 14 residues. V lost 3 bases and J 2 bases, leaving 11 bases between the germline ends. The chain's CDR3 is CAWRWGGPYNEQFF. DNA for the CDR3: TGTGCCTGGAGGTGGGGAGGCCCCTACAATGAGCAGTTCTTC.

The chain has TRBV30 and TRBJ2-6, with TRBD2 matching over 8 bases. There are 16 residues in the CDR3. V gave up 1 base and J gave up 5 bases; unmatched junction bases: 7. Germline V gene data show CDR1 as GTSNPN and CDR2 as SVGIG (reference sequence). The DNA of the CDR3 is TGTGCCTGGAGTGGGTCTAGCGGGTACTGGGCCAACGTCCTGACTTTC. It encodes CAWSGSSGYWANVLTF.

The chain couples TRBV3-1 (or the pseudogene TRBV3-2) to TRBJ1-1; 7 positions match TRBD1. Germline V gives CDR1 LGHDT, CDR2 YNNKEL (reference sequence). Germline trimming cut 2 bases from V and 7 bases from J; bases unmatched to any gene: 1. This CDR3 is 12 amino acids long. The CDR3 DNA reads as TGTGCCAGCAGCCAACGACAGGGTGAAGCTTTCTTT. Residues: CASSQRQGEAFF.

The chain links TRBV5-5 to TRBJ2-7, with D possibly TRBD2 on 5 matching bases. CDR3 length equals 16 residues. Trimming pared 2 bases from V and 0 bases from J, leaving 15 bases between. Germline-derived CDR1 and CDR2 are SGHKS and YYEKEE (reference sequence). CDR3 amino acids: CASSFLGLDPSYEQYF. The CDR3 DNA reads as TGTGCCAGCAGCTTCCTCGGACTTGATCCCTCCTACGAGCAGTACTTC.